This T cell receptor (beta chain) came from a study of cytomegalovirus exposure and HLA in healthy donors. 60 Vbeta and 13 Jbeta primers were used in PCR. The data were produced by immunoSEQ multiplex PCR, yet TCRdb's version contains in-frame clones alone and is incomplete. The sample lists over 250,000 clones, roughly 85% seen once, with around 3.7% in the top ten. Sample: PBMCs. The source of this sequence is a man aged 35 to 55 in good health and CMV-seropositive.

DNA of the CDR3: TGTGCCAGCTCACCACCTTCCGACAGGGTCGTAAGGAATGAGCAGTTCTTC. It specifies CASSPPSDRVVRNEQFF. V usage is TRBV18 and J usage is TRBJ2-1; TRBD1 matches 7 bases. The CDR3 runs to 17 residues. Germline CDR1 and CDR2: KGHSH and LQKENI. The V and J ends lost 0 bases and 7 bases, in that order; junction bases with no gene match: 12. Full variable domain (rest looked up from reference TRBV18 and TRBJ2-1): NAGVMQNPRHLVRRRGQEARLRCSPMKGHSHVYWYRQLPEEGLKFMVYLQKENIIDESGMPKERFSAEFPKEGPSILRIQQVVRGDSAAYFCASSPPSDRVVRNEQFFGPGTRLTVL.